This TCR beta chain was documented in a study of blood T cell repertoires in COVID-19 (dated by TCRdb to between 2020 and 2021). Background on the whole study: Collaborator samples came from the United States, Italy and Spain and covered acute and convalescent phases of COVID-19. The dataset comprised deeply sampled blood TCRbeta repertoires from subjects exposed to, actively infected with, or recovered from COVID-19. Samples were obtained from the ongoing ImmuneRACE study (first 160 participants) and from some 1,300 subjects provided by 6 global collaborators. Where available, HLA class I and class II types were obtained from metadata supplied by the sample provider rather than from assay-based typing. The repertoires were released in a freely available public database intended as a resource for research on the immune response to SARS-CoV-2. The sample metadata nearly always contained a de-identified subject ID, COVID-19 status, age in years and sex. The prospective study material was composed of cDNA or gDNA derived from T cells, B-cell-depleted T cells, or PBMCs.

Trimming removed 7 bases from V and 1 base from J, leaving 14 bases between the germline ends. Including cysteine and phenylalanine, the CDR3 has 14 amino acids. Just CDR3 DNA is preserved here, 42 bases in frame from base 1. CDR1 GTSNPN and CDR2 SVGIG are derived from the germline V gene (reference sequence). Each collaborating institution followed its own protocols to collect whole blood in K2EDTA tubes. For TCRbeta analysis, collaborators shipped samples in one of three forms: frozen whole blood, isolated PBMCs, or DNA extracted from either of those sample types. TCRbeta CDR3 regions were amplified from genomic DNA by means of the immunoSEQ Assay, a bias-controlled multiplex PCR. As for the authors' bioinformatics: Within the assay, amplification of reference gene primers was used to estimate how many nucleated cells each sample contained. To quantify the absolute abundance of each unique TCRbeta CDR3 rearrangement, sequence reads were collapsed and filtered. For each sample, productive Simpson clonality was calculated as the square root of Simpson's diversity index over productive rearrangements. The table was pulled from immuneACCESS by TCRdb, which kept in-frame rearrangements only. Such tables lose some clones; where checked, under half of the loss comes from unresolved V genes, and the rest has no known cause. V and J calls and clone size are as listed in that table; D and trimming were resolved from the DNA. The sample table contains about 190,000 clones; only one count was recorded for less than 80% of them. Around 12% of the sample lies in the top ten.

Overall results and qualifications from the work: Clinical and demographic metadata were provided uncurated, with the amount varying by source and participant.

This clone was observed a handful of times. The antigen this receptor binds is unknown. The sample holds no much larger clone one base away, and base qualities are not on file. This clonotype originated in a woman in her fifties or sixties with acute or convalescent COVID-19. Sequences were obtained from peripheral blood. Recombination linked TRBV30 to TRBJ1-3; TRBD1 might be the D gene, on 6 matching bases. The CDR3 in this case is CASAAGASGNTIYF. The base sequence is TGTGCCTCTGCGGCGGGGGCGTCTGGAAACACCATATATTTT.